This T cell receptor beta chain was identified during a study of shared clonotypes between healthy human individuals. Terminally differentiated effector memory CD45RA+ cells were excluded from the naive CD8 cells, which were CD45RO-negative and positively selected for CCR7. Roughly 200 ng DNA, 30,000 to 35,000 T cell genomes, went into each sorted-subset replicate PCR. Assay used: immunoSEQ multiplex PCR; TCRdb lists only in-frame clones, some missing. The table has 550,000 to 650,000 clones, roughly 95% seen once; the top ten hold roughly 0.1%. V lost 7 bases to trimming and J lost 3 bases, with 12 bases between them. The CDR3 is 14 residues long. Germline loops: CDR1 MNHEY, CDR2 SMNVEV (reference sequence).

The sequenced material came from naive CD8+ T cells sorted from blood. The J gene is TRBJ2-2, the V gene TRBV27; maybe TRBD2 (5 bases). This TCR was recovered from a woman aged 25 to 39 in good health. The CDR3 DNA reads TGTGCCAGCACACCTAGCACCTACACCGGGGAGCTGTTTTTT. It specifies CASTPSTYTGELFF.